The 17 T cell receptor beta chains in this list originate from one sample, sequenced in a study of CD8 T cells in ankylosing spondylitis. MiXCR was run by TCRdb on the 5' RACE reads, yielding one entry per CDR3 protein. The table records over 100,000 distinct CDR3 sequences, 9.5% to 12% of them present only once. Sequencing input: blood, either unsorted or a sorted T cell fraction (not recorded which). Receptors originate from a female donor with ankylosing spondylitis or in good health (not recorded which).

This sequence joins TRBV7-8 and TRBJ2-5; TRBD2 agrees at 7 bases. CDR1 and CDR2 from the germline V gene are SGHVS and FQNEAQ. V lost 5 bases and J lost 1; bases outside the gene matches: 10. CDR3 length equals 16 residues. The CDR3 here is CASSRHAPSGQETQYF. Here the CDR3 DNA reads TGTGCCAGCAGCCGCCACGCCCCTAGCGGCCAAGAGACCCAGTACTTC.

At least ten counts were recorded for this clonotype. The gene calls are TRBV6-5 and TRBJ1-2; D is perhaps TRBD1 (5 bases). The V end was cut by 0 bases, the J end by 2 bases, with 10 bases between. Germline CDR1 is MNHEY and CDR2 is SVGAGI. The CDR3 is 15 amino acids. The CDR3 DNA reads TGTGCCAGCAGTTACTCTCTCACAGGAAACTATGGCTACACCTTC. This translates into CASSYSLTGNYGYTF.

This clonotype was counted at least ten times. The gene calls are TRBV7-9 and TRBJ1-1, with D unclear. V was cut by 5 bases and J by 11 bases, with 12 bases left in between. Germline CDR1 SEHNR, CDR2 FQNEAQ (reference sequence). The CDR3 totals 11 residues. CDR3 loop: CASSPSIGAFF. CDR3 sequence (DNA): TGTGCCAGCAGCCCCAGTATTGGGGCTTTCTTT.

This clonotype was recorded many times. The rearrangement joins TRBV3-2 to TRBJ2-7; the table assigns TRBD1, which was not confirmed against the DNA. TRBV3-2 is designated a pseudogene. This CDR3 comprises 18 residues. The CDR3 here is CASSQVIIGRTGGSEQYF. CDR3 DNA sequence: TGTGCCAGCAGCCAAGTCATAATTGGGAGGACAGGGGGAAGCGAGCAGTACTTC.

The chain joins TRBV7-9 to TRBJ1-4; TRBD1 agrees at 8 bases. The CDR3 contains 14 residues. Germline V lookup: CDR1 SEHNR, CDR2 FQNEAQ (reference sequence). J lost 7 bases, V lost 6 bases, and 7 bases had no gene match. CDR3 residues: CASSPGGEAEKLFF. CDR3 DNA: TGTGCCAGCAGTCCAGGGGGCGAGGCTGAAAAACTGTTTTTT.

Concerning this clonotype itself: Its ends do not fully match the called genes, so a read error is possible. The chain links TRBV12-3 or TRBV12-4 to TRBJ2-7; D unresolved. The CDR3 is 14 amino acids. The DNA for the CDR3 is TGTGCCAGCAGTTCCCCCCCCCCGGTTTACGAGCAGCACTTC. Translating it yields CASSSPPPVYEQHF.

In this sample, this clonotype turned up many times. The gene calls are TRBV7-6 and TRBJ2-3; 11 bases line up with TRBD2. This CDR3 has 18 amino acids. Per the germline V gene, CDR1 is SGHVS and CDR2 is FNYEAQ. The V and J ends lost 0 bases and 6 bases, in that order; junction bases with no gene match: 11. The DNA for the CDR3 is TGTGCCAGCAGCTTAGCGCGGTCTAGCGGGAGGCCCCTGGATACGCAGTATTTT. It encodes CASSLARSSGRPLDTQYF. Complete variable domain (other parts from reference TRBV7-6 and TRBJ2-3): GAGVSQSPRYKVTKRGQDVALRCDPISGHVSLYWYRQALGQGPEFLTYFNYEAQQDKSGLPNDRFSAERPEGSISTLTIQRTEQRDSAMYRCASSLARSSGRPLDTQYFGPGTRLTVL.

This clonotype was counted many times. The DNA of the CDR3 is TGTGCCAGCAGGGGGGTGTCGAACACCGGGGAGCTGTTTTTT. It is translated as CASRGVSNTGELFF. The V gene is TRBV27, the J gene TRBJ2-2; D may be TRBD1 or TRBD2 (5 bases each). The germline V and J ends were trimmed by 6 bases and 0 bases, with 8 bases remaining between them. CDR3 length equals 14 residues. The germline CDR1 and CDR2 sequences are MNHEY and SMNVEV (reference sequence).

This clonotype was found many times. This rearrangement joins TRBV29-1 to TRBJ2-1, with TRBD1 matching 9 bases. Germline CDR1 reads SQVTM; CDR2 reads ANQGSEA. CDR3 size: 12 residues. V gave up 7 bases and J gave up 7 bases; unmatched junction bases: 5. CDR3 DNA sequence: TGCAGCGCCGGGACAGGGCCTAATGAGCAGTTCTTC. Its protein product is CSAGTGPNEQFF.

This clonotype was detected ten times or more. The genes are TRBV30 and TRBJ2-3; 7 bases map to TRBD2. Per the germline V gene, CDR1 is GTSNPN and CDR2 is SVGIG (reference sequence). The V segment lost 4 bases and the J segment 5 bases; nucleotides outside the gene matches: 6. The CDR3 is 13 amino acids. CDR3 in DNA: TGTGCCTGGACTAGCGGAGATAAAGATACGCAGTATTTT. Its protein product is CAWTSGDKDTQYF.

The V call is TRBV5-1, the J call TRBJ2-7, with D perhaps matching TRBD1 or TRBD2 (5 bases each). This CDR3 has 18 amino acids. V shed 0 bases and J shed 0 bases, with 19 bases lying between them. CDR1 and CDR2 (germline): SGHRS, YFSETQ. The CDR3 region has the DNA TGCGCCAGCAGCTTGGCCAACTCCGGGACGCCGAGCTCCTACGAGCAGTACTTC. It codes for CASSLANSGTPSSYEQYF.

There are a few counts of this clonotype. The chain carries TRBV20-1 and TRBJ2-1; TRBD2 aligns across 8 bases. Losses at the gene ends were 5 bases for V and 5 bases for J; bases not matched to a gene: 14. CDR1 is DFQATT and CDR2 is SNEGSKA in the germline V gene (reference sequence). The CDR3 covers 16 residues. The CDR3 DNA follows: TGCAGTGCTCTAGTAACGGGAGGGCCGTTTGACAATGAGCAGTTCTTC. Residues: CSALVTGGPFDNEQFF.

This clonotype was counted at least ten times. The gene calls are TRBV20-1 and TRBJ2-1; no reliable D call. The CDR3 spans 11 residues. V lost 5 bases to trimming and J lost 10 bases, with 12 bases between them. Germline V lookup: CDR1 DFQATT, CDR2 SNEGSKA (reference sequence). CDR3 sequence: CSAGFGSEQFF. The CDR3 DNA reads as TGCAGTGCTGGCTTCGGGTCGGAGCAGTTCTTC.

This clonotype was observed at least ten times. The chain links TRBV9 to TRBJ2-2, with D possibly TRBD2 on 5 matching bases. Trimming stripped 4 bases from V and 2 bases from J, with 15 bases between. Looked up from germline, CDR1 is SGDLS and CDR2 is YYNGEE. This CDR3 is 16 amino acids long. The CDR3 protein is CASSTRTEPNTGELFF. The CDR3 DNA follows: TGTGCCAGCAGCACTAGGACCGAACCTAACACCGGGGAGCTGTTTTTT.

This clonotype has a handful of counts. V and J are TRBV7-9 and TRBJ2-1; no clear D. Germline V lookup: CDR1 SEHNR, CDR2 FQNEAQ (reference sequence). Trimming removed 7 bases from V and 9 bases from J, with 10 bases in between. This CDR3 has 11 amino acids. Here the CDR3 reads CASTRVSEQFF. The CDR3 region has the DNA TGTGCCAGCACCCGCGTGAGTGAGCAGTTCTTC.

This clonotype was counted only a few times. The rearrangement uses TRBV7-1 and TRBJ2-2, with TRBD2 as a possible D gene (5 bases). TRBV7-1 is classed as an ORF, of uncertain function. The CDR3 spans 14 residues. Trimming removed 3 bases from V and 6 bases from J, with 11 bases in between. For the CDR3, the DNA is TGTGCCAGCAGCTCTGGACTCCTCTCCGGGGAGCTGTTTTTT. Amino acids: CASSSGLLSGELFF.

The gene calls are TRBV7-9 and TRBJ2-1, with 13 bases aligning to TRBD2. Trimming took 3 bases from V and 5 from J; bases not matched to a gene: 7. CDR1 and CDR2 from the germline V gene are SEHNR and FQNEAQ (reference sequence). This CDR3 spans 17 amino acids. The CDR3 nucleotides read TGTGCCAGCAGCTTCGCTACTAGCGGGAGGGGGAACAATGAGCAGTTCTTC. Residues: CASSFATSGRGNNEQFF.